This entry lists 4 T cell receptor beta chains sequenced from one sample in a study of STAT3 mutations in large granular lymphocyte leukemia. No antigen is known for these receptors. Regarding the study as a whole: Every T-cell large granular lymphocyte leukemia patient had at least one immunodominant TCR beta clonotype.

Generated by immunoSEQ multiplex PCR, the TCRdb table keeps only in-frame clones and is missing some. The sample carries more than 3,500 clones, 60% to 80% recorded once. The material sequenced was PBMCs. The source is a human donor with T large granular lymphocyte leukemia. Some clones in this sample may be carry-over from other donors' samples.

This clone was seen a single time. The chain combines TRBV5-1 with TRBJ1-6; D gene unclear. V gave up 0 bases and J gave up 9 bases, with 13 bases separating them. This CDR3 is built from 15 residues. Germline-derived CDR1 and CDR2 are SGHRS and YFSETQ. The CDR3 spells CASSLAEGDGSPLHF. The CDR3 nucleotides read TGCGCCAGCAGCTTGGCGGAGGGAGACGGTTCACCCCTCCACTTT.

The gene calls are TRBV18 and TRBJ1-1; 9 bases are a match to TRBD1. Trimming cost V 4 bases and J 4 bases; bases outside gene matches: 4. The germline gives CDR1 KGHSH, CDR2 LQKENI. CDR3 size: 14 residues. CDR3 in DNA: TGTGCCAGCTCACTACGACAGGGGGGCACTGAAGCTTTCTTT. It is translated as CASSLRQGGTEAFF.

The chain combines TRBV29-1 with TRBJ1-2; a weak D match, TRBD1 (5 bases). The CDR3 loop spans 13 amino acids. V was clipped by 7 bases and J by 4 bases, with 16 bases between them. Looked up from germline, CDR1 is SQVTM and CDR2 is ANQGSEA. The CDR3 bases are TGCAGCGCCGGGGACGGTCAACCCTATGGCTACACCTTC. This translates into CSAGDGQPYGYTF.

V usage is TRBV30 and J usage is TRBJ1-2; a possible D gene is TRBD1 (6 bases). Germline CDR1 GTSNPN, CDR2 SVGIG (reference sequence). Trimming stripped 3 bases from V and 6 bases from J, with 20 bases between. The CDR3 is 15 residues long. The CDR3 nucleotides read TGTGCCTGGAGGATCCTTGGACAGAGGGGCCATGGCTACACCTTC. Protein product: CAWRILGQRGHGYTF.